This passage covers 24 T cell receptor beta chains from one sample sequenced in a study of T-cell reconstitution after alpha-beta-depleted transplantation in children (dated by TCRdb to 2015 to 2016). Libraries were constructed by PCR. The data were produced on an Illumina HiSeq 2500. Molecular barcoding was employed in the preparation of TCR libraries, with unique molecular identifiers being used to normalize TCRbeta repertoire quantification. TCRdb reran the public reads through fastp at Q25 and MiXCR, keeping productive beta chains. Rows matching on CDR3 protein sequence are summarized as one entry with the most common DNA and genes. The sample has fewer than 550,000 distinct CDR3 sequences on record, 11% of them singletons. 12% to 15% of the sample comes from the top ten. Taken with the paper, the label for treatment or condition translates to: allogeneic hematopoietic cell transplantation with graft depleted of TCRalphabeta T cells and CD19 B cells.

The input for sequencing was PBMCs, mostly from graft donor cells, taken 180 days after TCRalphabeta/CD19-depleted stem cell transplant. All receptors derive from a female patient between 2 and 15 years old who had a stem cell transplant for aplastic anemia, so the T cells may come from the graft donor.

The CDR3 DNA reads TGTGCCAGCACTCCTCTCAGCCCGACAGGGGTGCCTGGAAACACCATATATTTT. Its protein is CASTPLSPTGVPGNTIYF. The chain employs TRBV27 and TRBJ1-3; 8 nucleotides align to TRBD1. CDR3 size: 18 residues. Looked up from germline, CDR1 is MNHEY and CDR2 is SMNVEV (reference sequence). With V trimmed by 7 bases and J by 2 bases, 16 bases remained unmatched.

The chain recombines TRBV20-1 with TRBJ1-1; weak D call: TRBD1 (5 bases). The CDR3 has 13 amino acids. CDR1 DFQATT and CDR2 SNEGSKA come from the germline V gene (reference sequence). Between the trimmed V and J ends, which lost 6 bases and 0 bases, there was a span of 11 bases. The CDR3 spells CSAGQLMNTEAFF. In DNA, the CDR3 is TGCAGTGCGGGGCAGTTGATGAACACTGAAGCTTTCTTT.

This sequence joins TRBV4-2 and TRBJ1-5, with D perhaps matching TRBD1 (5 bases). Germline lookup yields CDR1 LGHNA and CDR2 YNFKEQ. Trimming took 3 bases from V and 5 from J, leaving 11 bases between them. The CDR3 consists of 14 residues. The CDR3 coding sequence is TGTGCCAGCAGCCAGGACAAAACGTATCAGCCCCAGCATTTT. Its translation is CASSQDKTYQPQHF.

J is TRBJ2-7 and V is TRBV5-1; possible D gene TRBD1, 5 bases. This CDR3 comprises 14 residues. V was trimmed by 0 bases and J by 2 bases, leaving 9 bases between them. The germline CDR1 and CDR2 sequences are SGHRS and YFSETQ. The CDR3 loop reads CASSLVAGTYEQYF. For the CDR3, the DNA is TGCGCCAGCAGCTTGGTGGCAGGGACCTACGAGCAGTACTTC.

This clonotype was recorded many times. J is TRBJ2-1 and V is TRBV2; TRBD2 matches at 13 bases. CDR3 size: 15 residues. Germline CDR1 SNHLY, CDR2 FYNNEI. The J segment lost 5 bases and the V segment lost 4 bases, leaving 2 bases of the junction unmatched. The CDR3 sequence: CASSGTSGGNNEQFF. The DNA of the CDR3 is TGTGCCAGCAGTGGGACTAGCGGGGGAAACAATGAGCAGTTCTTC.

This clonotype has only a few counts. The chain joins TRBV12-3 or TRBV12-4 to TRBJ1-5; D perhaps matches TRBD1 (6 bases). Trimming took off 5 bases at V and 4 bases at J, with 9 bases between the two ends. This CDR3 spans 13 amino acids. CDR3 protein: CASSTGFNQPQHF. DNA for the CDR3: TGTGCCAGCAGTACAGGGTTTAATCAGCCCCAGCATTTT.

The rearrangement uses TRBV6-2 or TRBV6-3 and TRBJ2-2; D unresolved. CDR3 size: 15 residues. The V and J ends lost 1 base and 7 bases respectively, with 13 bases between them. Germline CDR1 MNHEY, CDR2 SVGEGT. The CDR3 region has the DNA TGTGCCAGCAGTTACTGGCGCCCGACCGGCGGGGAGCTGTTTTTT. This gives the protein CASSYWRPTGGELFF.

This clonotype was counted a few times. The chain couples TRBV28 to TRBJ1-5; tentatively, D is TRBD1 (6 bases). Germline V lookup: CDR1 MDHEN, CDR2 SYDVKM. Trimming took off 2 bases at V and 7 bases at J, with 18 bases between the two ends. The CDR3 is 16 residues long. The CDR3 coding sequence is TGTGCCAGCAGTTTAGACAGGAGGGGGTCACGGCAGCCCCAGCATTTT. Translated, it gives CASSLDRRGSRQPQHF.

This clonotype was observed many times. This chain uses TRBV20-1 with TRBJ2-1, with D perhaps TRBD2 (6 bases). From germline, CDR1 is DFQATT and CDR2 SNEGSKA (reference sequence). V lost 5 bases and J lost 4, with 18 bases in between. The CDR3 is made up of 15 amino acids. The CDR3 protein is CSAFSHGRRYNEQFF. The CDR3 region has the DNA TGCAGTGCTTTTTCCCACGGGAGACGGTACAATGAGCAGTTCTTC.

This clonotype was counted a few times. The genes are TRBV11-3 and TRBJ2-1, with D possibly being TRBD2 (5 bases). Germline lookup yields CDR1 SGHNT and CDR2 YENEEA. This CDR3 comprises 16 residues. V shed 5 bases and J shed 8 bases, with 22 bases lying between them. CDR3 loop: CASSASRASYVDEQFF. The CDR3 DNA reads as TGTGCCAGCAGCGCCTCGCGGGCTAGTTACGTCGATGAGCAGTTCTTC.

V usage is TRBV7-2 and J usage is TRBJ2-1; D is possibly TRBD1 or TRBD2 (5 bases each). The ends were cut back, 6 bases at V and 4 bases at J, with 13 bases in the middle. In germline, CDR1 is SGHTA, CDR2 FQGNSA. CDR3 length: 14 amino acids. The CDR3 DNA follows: TGTGCCAGCAGTCGGGACCCGACTTACAATGAGCAGTTCTTC. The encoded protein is CASSRDPTYNEQFF.

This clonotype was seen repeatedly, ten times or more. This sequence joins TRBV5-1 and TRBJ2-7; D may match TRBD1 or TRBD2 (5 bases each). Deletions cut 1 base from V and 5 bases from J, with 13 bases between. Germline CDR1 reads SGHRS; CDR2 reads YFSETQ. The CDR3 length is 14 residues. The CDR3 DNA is TGCGCCAGCAGCTTGACGGGGCGTCCTCACGAGCAGTACTTC. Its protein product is CASSLTGRPHEQYF.

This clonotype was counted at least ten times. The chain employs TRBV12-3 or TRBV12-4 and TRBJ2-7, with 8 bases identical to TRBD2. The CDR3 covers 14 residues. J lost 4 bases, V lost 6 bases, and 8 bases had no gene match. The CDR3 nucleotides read TGTGCCAGCAGCCTAAGCGGGAGTATGTACGAGCAGTACTTC. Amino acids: CASSLSGSMYEQYF.

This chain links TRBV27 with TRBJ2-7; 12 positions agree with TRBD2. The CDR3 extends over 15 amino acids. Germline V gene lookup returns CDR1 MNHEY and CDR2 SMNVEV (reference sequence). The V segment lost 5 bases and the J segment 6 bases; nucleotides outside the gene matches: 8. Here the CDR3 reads CASSLTSGSASEQYF. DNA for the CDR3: TGTGCCAGCAGTCTGACTAGCGGGAGTGCTAGCGAGCAGTACTTC.

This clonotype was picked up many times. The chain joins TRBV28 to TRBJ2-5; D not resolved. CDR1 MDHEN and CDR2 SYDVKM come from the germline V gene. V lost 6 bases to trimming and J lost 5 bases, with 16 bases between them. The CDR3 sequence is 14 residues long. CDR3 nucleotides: TGTGCCAGCAGGTTGGAGCCTCTCGGGGAGACCCAGTACTTC. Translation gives CASRLEPLGETQYF.

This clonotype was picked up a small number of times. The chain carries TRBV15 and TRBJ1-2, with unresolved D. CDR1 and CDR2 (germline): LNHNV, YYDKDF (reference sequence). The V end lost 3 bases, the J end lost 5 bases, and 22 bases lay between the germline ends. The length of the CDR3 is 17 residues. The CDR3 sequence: CATSSERPESLLYGYTF. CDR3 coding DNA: TGTGCCACCAGCAGTGAGCGACCAGAGAGCCTCTTATATGGCTACACCTTC. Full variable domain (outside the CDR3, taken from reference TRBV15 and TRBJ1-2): DAMVIQNPRYQVTQFGKPVTLSCSQTLNHNVMYWYQQKSSQAPKLLFHYYDKDFNNEADTPDNFQSRRPNTSFCFLDIRSPGLGDTAMYLCATSSERPESLLYGYTFGSGTRLTVV.

Written as DNA, the CDR3 is TGCAGTTCATCGGGGGCTCGGCACACAGATACGCAGTATTTT. Translation: CSSSGARHTDTQYF. This chain uses TRBV20-1 with TRBJ2-3, with D perhaps given as TRBD1 or TRBD2 (6 bases each). This CDR3 comprises 14 residues. The germline CDR1 and CDR2 sequences are DFQATT and SNEGSKA (reference sequence). With 8 bases removed from V and 2 bases from J, the gap between germline ends came to 17 bases.

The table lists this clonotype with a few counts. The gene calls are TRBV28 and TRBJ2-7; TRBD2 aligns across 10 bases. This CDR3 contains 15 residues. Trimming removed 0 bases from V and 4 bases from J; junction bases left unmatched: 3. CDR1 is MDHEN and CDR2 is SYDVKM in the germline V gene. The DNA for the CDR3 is TGTGCCAGCAGTTTATGGCCTAGCGGGAGTTACGAGCAGTACTTC. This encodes CASSLWPSGSYEQYF. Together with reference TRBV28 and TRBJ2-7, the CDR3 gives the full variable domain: DVKVTQSSRYLVKRTGEKVFLECVQDMDHENMFWYRQDPGLGLRLIYFSYDVKMKEKGDIPEGYSVSREKKERFSLILESASTNQTSMYLCASSLWPSGSYEQYFGPGTRLTVT.

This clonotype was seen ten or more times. The CDR3 loop reads CSARVTGTTRAEAFF. CDR3 nucleotide sequence: TGCAGTGCTAGGGTCACCGGGACCACAAGGGCTGAAGCTTTCTTT. The chain recombines TRBV20-1 with TRBJ1-1; possibly TRBD1 for D (5 bases). This CDR3 has 15 residues. From germline, CDR1 is DFQATT and CDR2 SNEGSKA (reference sequence). V was pared by 3 bases and J by 6 bases, with 20 bases between.

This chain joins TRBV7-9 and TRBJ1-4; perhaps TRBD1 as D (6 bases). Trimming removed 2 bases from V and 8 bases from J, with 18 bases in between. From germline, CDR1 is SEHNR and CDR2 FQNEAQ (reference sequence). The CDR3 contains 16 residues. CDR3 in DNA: TGTGCCAGCAGCTTACCGGGGACACTAACGGGAGAAAAACTGTTTTTT. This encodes CASSLPGTLTGEKLFF.

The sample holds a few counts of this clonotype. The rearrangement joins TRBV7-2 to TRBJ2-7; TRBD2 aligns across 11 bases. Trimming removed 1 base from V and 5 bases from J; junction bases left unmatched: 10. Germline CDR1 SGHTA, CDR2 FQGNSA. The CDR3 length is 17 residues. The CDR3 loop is CASSLVTLAGAGNEQYF. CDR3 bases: TGTGCCAGCAGCTTAGTTACACTAGCGGGAGCAGGCAACGAGCAGTACTTC.

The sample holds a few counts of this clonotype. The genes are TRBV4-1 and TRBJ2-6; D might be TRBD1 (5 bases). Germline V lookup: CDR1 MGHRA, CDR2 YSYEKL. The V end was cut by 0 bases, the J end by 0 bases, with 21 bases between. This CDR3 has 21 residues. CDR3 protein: CASSQDLNVGYRSSGANVLTF. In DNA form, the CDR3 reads TGCGCCAGCAGCCAAGATCTCAACGTCGGATACAGGAGCTCTGGGGCCAACGTCCTGACTTTC.

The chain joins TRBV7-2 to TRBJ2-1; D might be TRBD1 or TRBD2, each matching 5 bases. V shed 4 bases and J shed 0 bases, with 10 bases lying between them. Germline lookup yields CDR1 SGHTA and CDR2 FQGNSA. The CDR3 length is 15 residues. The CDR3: CASSSGRNSYNEQFF. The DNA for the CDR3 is TGTGCCAGCAGCTCAGGGAGAAACTCCTACAATGAGCAGTTCTTC.

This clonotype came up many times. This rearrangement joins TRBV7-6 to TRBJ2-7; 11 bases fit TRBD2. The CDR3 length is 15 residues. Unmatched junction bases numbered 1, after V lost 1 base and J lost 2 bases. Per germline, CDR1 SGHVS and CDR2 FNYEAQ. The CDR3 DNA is TGTGCCAGCAGCTTAGAACTAGCGGGAGCCTACGAGCAGTACTTC. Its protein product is CASSLELAGAYEQYF.